The 28 T cell receptor beta chains below were found in one sample sequenced in a study of T cell changes during pregnancy in multiple sclerosis. The table came from immunoSEQ multiplex PCR; TCRdb's copy has only in-frame clones and leaves some out. This sample has just under 65,000 clones; 90% to 95% occur once, and the top ten carry 2% to 2.5%. The sample was peripheral blood, taken in the third trimester of pregnancy. The receptors were sampled from a female donor in good health, enrolled as a control in a pregnancy study.

V is TRBV4-1 and J is TRBJ2-3; D possibly corresponds to TRBD2 (6 bases). The CDR3 spans 15 residues. Germline V gene sequence: CDR1 MGHRA, CDR2 YSYEKL. The V end was cut by 0 bases, the J end by 6 bases, with 13 bases between. CDR3 region: CASSQEGGLVDTQYF. In DNA form, the CDR3 reads TGCGCCAGCAGCCAAGAGGGGGGTCTGGTGGATACGCAGTATTTT.

This clone has more than one count but fewer than ten. This chain connects TRBV30 to TRBJ2-7; tentatively, D is TRBD2 (5 bases). This CDR3 is built from 12 residues. CDR1 and CDR2 (germline): GTSNPN, SVGIG (reference sequence). V lost 7 bases, J lost 3 bases, and 13 bases lay in between. The CDR3: CALVDGNYEQYF. CDR3 in DNA: TGTGCCTTGGTAGACGGGAACTACGAGCAGTACTTC.

The genes are TRBV11-3 and TRBJ2-1; D may be TRBD2 (7 bases). The CDR3 sequence is 12 residues long. Trimming left V 4 bases short and J 9 bases short, with 10 bases between. CDR1 and CDR2 (germline): SGHNT, YENEEA. This chain's CDR3 is CASSSRGGEQFF. The CDR3, as DNA: TGTGCCAGCAGCTCAAGGGGGGGTGAGCAGTTCTTC.

V is TRBV7-6 and J is TRBJ2-2; D uncertain. V was clipped by 5 bases and J by 0 bases, with 16 bases between them. The CDR3 runs 17 residues. CDR1 and CDR2 from the germline V gene are SGHVS and FNYEAQ. CDR3 nucleotides: TGTGCCAGCAGCCCAAACTTTGGCGGAGCGAACACCGGGGAGCTGTTTTTT. Protein: CASSPNFGGANTGELFF.

The chain has TRBV5-4 and TRBJ2-6; the match to TRBD2 covers 11 bases. The ends lost 4 bases at V and 0 bases at J; junction bases unmatched: 12. The CDR3 contains 20 residues. Per the germline V gene, CDR1 is SGHNT and CDR2 is YYREEE (reference sequence). The CDR3 sequence is CASSGIGTSGPYSGANVLTF. For the CDR3, the DNA is TGTGCCAGCAGCGGCATAGGGACTAGCGGACCGTACTCTGGGGCCAACGTCCTGACTTTC.

This chain connects TRBV7-2 to TRBJ2-1; 9 positions agree with TRBD2. Germline V lookup: CDR1 SGHTA, CDR2 FQGNSA. V dropped 3 bases and J dropped 0; count of bases not matched to a gene: 6. This CDR3 has 17 residues. CDR3 bases: TGTGCCAGCAGCTTGAAAATAGCGGGAGCCTCCTACAATGAGCAGTTCTTC. It yields the protein CASSLKIAGASYNEQFF.

Here the CDR3 reads CASSLTDEQYF. Here the CDR3 DNA reads TGTGCCAGCAGCTTAACTGACGAGCAGTACTTC. V is TRBV7-2 and J is TRBJ2-7; D remains unclear. This CDR3 is 11 amino acids long. Germline values: CDR1 SGHTA, CDR2 FQGNSA. V lost 2 bases to trimming and J lost 5 bases, with 4 bases between them.

The V gene is TRBV6-4, the J gene TRBJ2-1; 9 bases are shared with TRBD2. The CDR3 sequence is 15 residues long. Germline CDR1 MRHNA, CDR2 SNTAGT. Unmatched junction bases numbered 15, after V lost 6 bases and J lost 12 bases. In DNA form, the CDR3 reads TGTGCCAGCAGGCCCCTAGCGGGACACCTCCGGGGGCAGTTCTTC. This codes for CASRPLAGHLRGQFF.

The rearrangement uses TRBV5-5 and TRBJ1-2; 9 bases fit TRBD1. Germline V lookup: CDR1 SGHKS, CDR2 YYEKEE (reference sequence). Trimming took 3 bases from V and 8 from J; bases not matched to a gene: 8. The CDR3 runs 14 residues. CDR3 in amino acids: CASSWPGTGKGYTF. The CDR3 DNA reads as TGTGCCAGCAGCTGGCCGGGGACAGGGAAAGGCTACACCTTC.

The chain is built from TRBV19 and TRBJ2-5, with a tentative D call TRBD2 (5 bases). The V and J ends lost 1 base and 5 bases respectively, with 8 bases between them. The CDR3 extends over 13 amino acids. Per germline, CDR1 LNHDA and CDR2 SQIVND (reference sequence). CDR3 coding DNA: TGTGCCAGTAGTATAGCTGAGGGCGAGACCCAGTACTTC. The encoded protein is CASSIAEGETQYF.

The V call is TRBV21-1, the J call TRBJ2-7; the table's D call, TRBD2, was not checked against the DNA. TRBV21-1 corresponds to a pseudogene. The CDR3 is made up of 16 amino acids. The CDR3: CASSSSGTSGAYEQYF. CDR3 sequence (DNA): TGTGCCAGCAGCTCGTCCGGGACTAGCGGGGCCTACGAGCAGTACTTC.

CDR3 DNA: TGTGCCAGCAGTCCGGGACACAACTACGAGCAGTACTTC. Its protein product is CASSPGHNYEQYF. V usage is TRBV27 and J usage is TRBJ2-7, with D possibly matching TRBD1 (6 bases). Germline V gene sequence: CDR1 MNHEY, CDR2 SMNVEV (reference sequence). CDR3 length equals 13 residues. V was clipped by 5 bases and J by 3 bases, with 11 bases between them.

The chain employs TRBV9 and TRBJ2-1, with D tentatively TRBD1 (5 bases). The CDR3 consists of 17 residues. Germline lookup yields CDR1 SGDLS and CDR2 YYNGEE. Trimming left V 4 bases short and J 4 bases short, with 21 bases between. In DNA, the CDR3 is TGTGCCAGCAGCCCTCTAATCAGGGTAACACCATACAATGAGCAGTTCTTC. The encoded protein is CASSPLIRVTPYNEQFF.

The chain couples TRBV5-1 to TRBJ1-3, with D tentatively TRBD1 (5 bases). The CDR3 is 14 amino acids. The V end was cut by 0 bases, the J end by 6 bases, with 10 bases between. The germline CDR1 and CDR2 sequences are SGHRS and YFSETQ. In nucleotides, the CDR3 is TGCGCCAGCAGCTTGGCCGAAGGGGAAAACACCATATATTTT. This translates into CASSLAEGENTIYF.

The chain is built from TRBV5-6 and TRBJ2-1, with 11 bases lining up with TRBD2. The CDR3 is 17 residues long. V trimming: 4 bases; J trimming: 6 bases; junction bases outside the gene matches: 12. Germline V gene data show CDR1 as SGHDT and CDR2 as YYEEEE. In DNA form, the CDR3 reads TGTGCCAGCAGCGCAGGGACTAGCGGCCTTAGGGGCAATGAGCAGTTCTTC. Its protein is CASSAGTSGLRGNEQFF.

Only one count was recorded for this clone. The J gene is TRBJ2-3, the V gene TRBV30; 8 bases are shared with TRBD2. Trimming cost V 0 bases and J 2 bases; bases outside gene matches: 13. The CDR3 totals 18 residues. Germline values: CDR1 GTSNPN, CDR2 SVGIG (reference sequence). The chain's CDR3 is CAWSVLASGLLLTDTQYF. CDR3 nucleotide sequence: TGTGCCTGGAGTGTTTTGGCTAGCGGGTTATTACTCACAGATACGCAGTATTTT.

This chain connects TRBV28 to TRBJ1-1, with D tentatively TRBD1 (5 bases). In germline, CDR1 is MDHEN, CDR2 SYDVKM. The ends were cut back, 5 bases at V and 0 bases at J, with 16 bases in the middle. The CDR3 covers 16 residues. Written as DNA, the CDR3 is TGTGCCAGCAGTCAGATCCGGGGGTCCATGAACACTGAAGCTTTCTTT. Translating it yields CASSQIRGSMNTEAFF.

V is TRBV6-5 and J is TRBJ1-3; D unresolved. V was pared by 6 bases and J by 0 bases, with 9 bases between. Looked up from germline, CDR1 is MNHEY and CDR2 is SVGAGI. The CDR3 consists of 14 residues. The CDR3 here is CASSLDISGNTIYF. The DNA of the CDR3 is TGTGCCAGCAGCCTCGACATCTCTGGAAACACCATATATTTT.

This clone was seen more than once but under ten times. The rearrangement uses TRBV12-5 and TRBJ1-2; no reliable D call. CDR3 size: 11 residues. Trimming left V 6 bases short and J 2 bases short, with 4 bases between. CDR1 and CDR2 from the germline V gene are LGHNT and FRNRAP. This chain's CDR3 is CASGMNYGYTF. The DNA for the CDR3 is TGTGCTAGTGGCATGAACTATGGCTACACCTTC.

This chain links TRBV6-4 with TRBJ2-7; 7 bases map to TRBD2. V trimming: 4 bases; J trimming: 9 bases; junction bases outside the gene matches: 12. This CDR3 has 14 amino acids. Germline V gene data show CDR1 as MRHNA and CDR2 as SNTAGT. The DNA for the CDR3 is TGTGCCAGCAGTGTCCCGGGGGGATTACATCGGCAGTACTTC. It yields the protein CASSVPGGLHRQYF.

V usage is TRBV7-3 and J usage is TRBJ2-1, with 7 bases that match TRBD1. This CDR3 region has 13 residues. Germline V CDR1 and CDR2: SGHTA, FQGTGA. V shed 4 bases and J 5 bases; nucleotides not matched to a gene: 2. The DNA of the CDR3 is TGTGCCAGCAGCTACGACAGGGACAATGAGCAGTTCTTC. This translates into CASSYDRDNEQFF.

This rearrangement joins TRBV5-6 to TRBJ2-3, with D possibly TRBD2 on 6 matching bases. Looked up from germline, CDR1 is SGHDT and CDR2 is YYEEEE. Between the trimmed V and J ends, which lost 0 bases and 3 bases, there was a span of 8 bases. The CDR3 has 14 amino acids. The CDR3 DNA sequence: TGTGCCAGCAGCTTGGGTGGGGGGACAGATACGCAGTATTTT. This encodes CASSLGGGTDTQYF.

CDR3 DNA sequence: TGTGCCAGCAGTTACGGGCTTACAGGGGGCGAGCAGTACTTC. This translates into CASSYGLTGGEQYF. The chain links TRBV6-5 to TRBJ2-7, with 8 bases lining up with TRBD1. Germline-derived CDR1 and CDR2 are MNHEY and SVGAGI. The trim removed 2 bases at V and 6 bases at J, leaving 6 bases unmatched. The CDR3 has 14 amino acids.

This clone is a singleton in its sample. The V gene is TRBV7-9, the J gene TRBJ1-5, with D unresolved. This CDR3 has 15 residues. Germline assignment: CDR1 SEHNR and CDR2 FQNEAQ (reference sequence). Trimming shortened V by 5 bases and J by 3 bases, and 14 bases separated the two germline ends. In DNA, the CDR3 is TGTGCCAGCAGCCGCGGGAGGATTTACAATCAGCCCCAGCATTTT. Its protein is CASSRGRIYNQPQHF.

The CDR3 loop is CATSRPAGFRSYEQYF. The CDR3 DNA follows: TGTGCCACCAGCAGACCGGCGGGGTTCCGGTCCTACGAGCAGTACTTC. This chain links TRBV15 with TRBJ2-7, with D possibly being TRBD2 (6 bases). The CDR3 consists of 16 residues. Trimming shortened V by 2 bases and J by 1 base, and 15 bases separated the two germline ends. The V gene's germline CDR1 is LNHNV and CDR2 YYDKDF (reference sequence).

This clone was found a few times. V is TRBV9 and J is TRBJ2-3, with 7 bases that match TRBD2. There are 16 residues in the CDR3. Germline loops: CDR1 SGDLS, CDR2 YYNGEE. The V gene end was trimmed by 4 bases and the J gene end by 1 base; junction bases not matched to a gene: 9. CDR3 coding DNA: TGTGCCAGCAGCCCGTGGGGGGGAGTGGGCACAGATACGCAGTATTTT. Its translation: CASSPWGGVGTDTQYF.

The chain couples TRBV6-5 to TRBJ2-5; D is unclear. CDR3 length equals 13 residues. In germline, CDR1 is MNHEY, CDR2 SVGAGI. The ends were cut back, 2 bases at V and 7 bases at J, with 11 bases in the middle. The CDR3 loop is CASSYDPRGTQYF. The CDR3 DNA is TGTGCCAGCAGTTACGATCCCCGCGGGACCCAGTACTTC.

V usage is TRBV4-2 and J usage is TRBJ1-2; 7 bases align to TRBD1. The V gene's germline CDR1 is LGHNA and CDR2 YNFKEQ. Trimming took 0 bases from V and 4 from J; bases not matched to a gene: 8. This CDR3 spans 16 amino acids. The CDR3 sequence is CASSQDWDSGSYGYTF. CDR3 coding DNA: TGTGCCAGCAGCCAAGATTGGGACAGCGGAAGCTATGGCTACACCTTC.